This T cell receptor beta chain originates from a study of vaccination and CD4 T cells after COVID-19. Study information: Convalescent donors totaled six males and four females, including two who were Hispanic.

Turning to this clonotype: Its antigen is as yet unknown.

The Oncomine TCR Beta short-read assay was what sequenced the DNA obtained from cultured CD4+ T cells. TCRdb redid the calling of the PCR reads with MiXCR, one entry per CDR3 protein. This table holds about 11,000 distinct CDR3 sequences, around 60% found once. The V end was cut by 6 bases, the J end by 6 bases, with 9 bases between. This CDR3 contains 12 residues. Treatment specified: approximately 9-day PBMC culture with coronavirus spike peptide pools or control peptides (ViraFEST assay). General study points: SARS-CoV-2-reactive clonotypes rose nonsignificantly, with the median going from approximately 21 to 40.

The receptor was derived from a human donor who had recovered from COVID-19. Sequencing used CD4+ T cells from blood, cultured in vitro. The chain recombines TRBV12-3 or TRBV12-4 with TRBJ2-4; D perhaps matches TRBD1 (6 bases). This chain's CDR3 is CASSPRGNIQYF. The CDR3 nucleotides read TGTGCCAGCAGCCCCAGGGGAAACATTCAGTACTTC.